One sample yielded the 19 T cell receptor beta chains listed below, sequenced in a study of cytotoxic CD8 clonotypes in ibrutinib-treated CLL. Sequencing used immunoSEQ multiplex PCR; TCRdb keeps in-frame clones, though not all of them. The sample lists some 310,000 clones, 80% occurring once. The starting material was PBMCs, obtained before ibrutinib treatment. The source is a human donor with chronic lymphocytic leukemia.

J is TRBJ1-1 and V is TRBV6-5; D unresolved. Trimming stripped 7 bases from V and 3 bases from J, with 12 bases between. Per the germline V gene, CDR1 is MNHEY and CDR2 is SVGAGI. This CDR3 spans 13 amino acids. The CDR3 spells CASKRFKDTEAFF. For the CDR3, the DNA is TGTGCCAGCAAGCGGTTTAAGGACACTGAAGCTTTCTTT.

The CDR3 coding sequence is TGTGCCATCAGATCCGGGACTAGCGGGAGAGGCATTGATGAGCAGTTCTTC. Translation gives CAIRSGTSGRGIDEQFF. The V and J genes are TRBV10-3 and TRBJ2-1, with TRBD2 matching over 14 bases. Trimming removed 6 bases from V and 8 bases from J; junction bases left unmatched: 12. Germline CDR1 reads ENHRY; CDR2 reads SYGVKD. The length of the CDR3 is 17 residues.

V gene TRBV29-1 combines with J gene TRBJ2-7; no clear D gene. The germline V gene has CDR1 SQVTM and CDR2 ANQGSEA. Between the trimmed V and J ends, which lost 1 base and 2 bases, there was a span of 3 bases. The CDR3 runs 11 residues. The CDR3 loop is CSVEGAYEQYF. The DNA of the CDR3 is TGCAGCGTTGAAGGGGCCTACGAGCAGTACTTC.

V usage is TRBV5-1 and J usage is TRBJ2-1; TRBD2 aligns across 8 bases. The trim removed 2 bases at V and 6 bases at J, leaving 13 bases unmatched. This CDR3 contains 17 residues. Germline V lookup: CDR1 SGHRS, CDR2 YFSETQ. The CDR3 protein is CASSFTTGTSHSNEQFF. CDR3 sequence (DNA): TGCGCCAGCAGCTTCACGACTGGGACTAGTCACTCCAATGAGCAGTTCTTC. The variable domain in full, completed from reference TRBV5-1 and TRBJ2-1, reads KAGVTQTPRYLIKTRGQQVTLSCSPISGHRSVSWYQQTPGQGLQFLFEYFSETQRNKGNFPGRFSGRQFSNSRSEMNVSTLELGDSALYLCASSFTTGTSHSNEQFFGPGTRLTVL.

This clone was found once. The chain uses TRBV7-8 and TRBJ1-1, with a possible D match to TRBD1 (5 bases). This CDR3 is 15 amino acids long. Trimming removed 1 base at V and 4 bases at J, with 13 bases between. Germline values: CDR1 SGHVS, CDR2 FQNEAQ. The chain's CDR3 is CASSLVGQGGTEAFF. DNA for the CDR3: TGTGCCAGCAGCTTAGTGGGCCAGGGTGGCACTGAAGCTTTCTTT.

This chain connects TRBV5-1 to TRBJ1-2; TRBD1 aligns across 9 bases. The germline CDR1 and CDR2 sequences are SGHRS and YFSETQ. The CDR3 is 16 amino acids. With 3 bases clipped from V and 1 base from J, the junction kept 7 bases outside the gene matches. The chain's CDR3 is CASSSTGTGRNYGYTF. In DNA, the CDR3 is TGCGCCAGCAGCTCGACCGGGACAGGGCGTAACTATGGCTACACCTTC.

The chain links TRBV30 to TRBJ2-5; 11 bases are shared with TRBD2. The CDR3 loop spans 15 amino acids. J lost 5 bases, V lost 2 bases, and 7 bases had no gene match. CDR1 and CDR2 (germline): GTSNPN, SVGIG (reference sequence). The CDR3 reads CAWSRLAGGRETQYF. The CDR3 nucleotides read TGTGCCTGGAGTAGGCTAGCGGGAGGCAGGGAGACCCAGTACTTC.

The rearrangement uses TRBV4-1 and TRBJ2-2; maybe TRBD1 (6 bases). The CDR3 has 16 residues. The V gene's germline CDR1 is MGHRA and CDR2 YSYEKL. V was cut by 0 bases and J by 7 bases, with 15 bases left in between. CDR3 loop: CASSQDRRGGGGELFF. The CDR3, as DNA: TGCGCCAGCAGCCAAGATCGCAGGGGCGGTGGCGGGGAGCTGTTTTTT.

DNA of the CDR3: TGTGCCAGCAGCCCTAAAGCTGGAGGCAGCTCTGGAAACACCATATATTTT. This encodes CASSPKAGGSSGNTIYF. The rearrangement joins TRBV11-2 to TRBJ1-3; D gene ambiguous. Germline V gene lookup returns CDR1 SGHAT and CDR2 FQNNGV. Trimming took off 5 bases at V and 0 bases at J, with 17 bases between the two ends. The CDR3 sequence is 17 residues long.

The J gene is TRBJ2-7, the V gene TRBV11-3, with 9 bases fitting TRBD1. Germline CDR1 reads SGHNT; CDR2 reads YENEEA. V lost 1 base and J lost 3; bases outside the gene matches: 10. The CDR3 spans 17 residues. CDR3 DNA sequence: TGTGCCAGCAGCTTAGGCTCTCCGGGACAGGGATACTACGAGCAGTACTTC. This sequence encodes CASSLGSPGQGYYEQYF.

V is TRBV11-2 and J is TRBJ2-1, with D unresolved. The CDR3 is 11 amino acids. Per germline, CDR1 SGHAT and CDR2 FQNNGV. The V gene lost 4 bases and the J gene lost 7 bases, with 5 bases spanning the gap. The CDR3 here is CASSYPNEQFF. In DNA form, the CDR3 reads TGTGCCAGCAGCTACCCTAATGAGCAGTTCTTC.

The chain uses TRBV30 and TRBJ2-5; maybe TRBD2 (6 bases). The CDR3 runs 13 residues. Germline V gives CDR1 GTSNPN, CDR2 SVGIG (reference sequence). V was trimmed by 3 bases and J by 6 bases, leaving 14 bases between them. CDR3 protein: CAWRVTRWQTQYF. As DNA, the CDR3 is TGTGCCTGGAGGGTGACTAGATGGCAGACCCAGTACTTC.

V usage is TRBV10-1 and J usage is TRBJ2-7; D assignment may be TRBD1 or TRBD2 (5 bases each). Germline CDR1 and CDR2: WNHNN and SYGVQD (reference sequence). The CDR3 runs to 15 residues. Trimming took 6 bases from V and 5 from J, leaving 20 bases between them. For the CDR3, the DNA is TGCGCCAGCAGCCACCCCAGGGAGTCGGTTGACGAGCAGTACTTC. This codes for CASSHPRESVDEQYF.

The V gene is TRBV5-1, the J gene TRBJ2-7; 7 bases are a match to TRBD1. CDR3 size: 14 residues. Germline trimming cut 5 bases from V and 2 bases from J; bases unmatched to any gene: 7. The germline CDR1 and CDR2 sequences are SGHRS and YFSETQ. This chain's CDR3 is CASRHGQVTYEQYF. The CDR3 coding sequence is TGCGCCAGCAGACACGGACAGGTTACCTACGAGCAGTACTTC.

The CDR3 bases are TGTGCCAGCAGCTTATCTGATTTCCAAGAGACCCAGTACTTC. Translated, it gives CASSLSDFQETQYF. The chain is built from TRBV7-9 and TRBJ2-5; D gene uncertain. V gave up 2 bases and J gave up 1 base, with 8 bases separating them. Germline CDR1 reads SEHNR; CDR2 reads FQNEAQ (reference sequence). This CDR3 is built from 14 residues.

The rearrangement links TRBV27 to TRBJ2-5; 13 bases match TRBD2. The CDR3 consists of 17 residues. Germline lookup yields CDR1 MNHEY and CDR2 SMNVEV (reference sequence). Germline trimming cut 0 bases from V and 4 bases from J; bases unmatched to any gene: 5. The CDR3 is CASSLSLGLAGAETQYF. DNA of the CDR3: TGTGCCAGCAGTTTATCGCTTGGACTAGCGGGAGCAGAGACCCAGTACTTC.

The chain combines TRBV9 with TRBJ2-1; tentative D call: TRBD2 (6 bases). V dropped 0 bases and J dropped 8 bases, with 12 bases sitting between them. This CDR3 has 14 residues. Germline V lookup: CDR1 SGDLS, CDR2 YYNGEE. CDR3 nucleotide sequence: TGTGCCAGCAGCGTAGGACTAGGGACGGATGAGCAGTTCTTC. Amino acid sequence: CASSVGLGTDEQFF.

This clone occurred a few times. The CDR3 is CASSLSVEEQFF. Here the CDR3 DNA reads TGTGCCAGCAGTTTATCTGTTGAAGAGCAGTTCTTC. The chain recombines TRBV27 with TRBJ2-1; D call uncertain. This CDR3 comprises 12 residues. Between the trimmed V and J ends, which lost 0 bases and 10 bases, there was a span of 7 bases. Looked up from germline, CDR1 is MNHEY and CDR2 is SMNVEV (reference sequence).

This clone is a singleton in its sample. This CDR3 is CASQTDWEQYF. DNA for the CDR3: TGTGCTAGTCAGACAGACTGGGAGCAGTACTTC. The gene calls are TRBV12-5 and TRBJ2-7; a weak D match, TRBD1 (5 bases). This CDR3 region has 11 residues. Germline CDR1 LGHNT, CDR2 FRNRAP. V gave up 8 bases and J gave up 7 bases, with 12 bases separating them.